This T cell receptor (beta chain) was captured in a study of shared clonotypes between healthy human individuals. V lost 5 bases to trimming and J lost 5 bases, with 19 bases between them. CDR1 and CDR2 from the germline V gene are MNHNY and SVGAGI (reference sequence). The CDR3 loop spans 15 amino acids. The assay was immunoSEQ multiplex PCR, and TCRdb's table has in-frame clones only and misses some. The table records around 1.5 million clones, 98% of them present only once. This chain links TRBV6-6 with TRBJ2-7, with D perhaps TRBD1 (6 bases). Sequencing was performed on naive CD4+ T cells sorted from blood. The sample's subset: CD45RA+ positively selected. This TCR was recovered from a man aged 25-45 years in good health. The DNA of the CDR3 is TGTGCCAGCAGTGGCCGCGACAGGCTGTTTGACGAGCAGTACTTC. Its translation: CASSGRDRLFDEQYF.